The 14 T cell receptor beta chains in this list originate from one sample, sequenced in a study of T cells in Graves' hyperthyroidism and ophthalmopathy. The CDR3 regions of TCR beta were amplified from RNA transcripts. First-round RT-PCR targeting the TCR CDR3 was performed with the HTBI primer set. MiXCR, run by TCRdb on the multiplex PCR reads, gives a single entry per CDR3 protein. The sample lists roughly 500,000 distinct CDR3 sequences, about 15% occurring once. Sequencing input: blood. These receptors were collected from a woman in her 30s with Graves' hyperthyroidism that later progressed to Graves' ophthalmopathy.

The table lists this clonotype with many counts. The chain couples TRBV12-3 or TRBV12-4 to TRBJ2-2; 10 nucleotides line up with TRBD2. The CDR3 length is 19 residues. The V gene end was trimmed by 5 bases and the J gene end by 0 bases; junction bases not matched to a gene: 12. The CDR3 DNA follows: TGTGCCAGCAGTCCCTCGAGCGGGAGGGTGCCCGCGAACACCGGGGAGCTGTTTTTT. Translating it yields CASSPSSGRVPANTGELFF.

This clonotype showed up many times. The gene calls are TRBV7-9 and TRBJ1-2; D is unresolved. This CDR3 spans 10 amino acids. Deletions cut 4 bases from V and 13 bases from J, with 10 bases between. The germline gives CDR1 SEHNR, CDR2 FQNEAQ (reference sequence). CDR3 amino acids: CASSSDQTTF. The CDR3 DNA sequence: TGTGCCAGCAGCTCTGACCAGACCACCTTC.

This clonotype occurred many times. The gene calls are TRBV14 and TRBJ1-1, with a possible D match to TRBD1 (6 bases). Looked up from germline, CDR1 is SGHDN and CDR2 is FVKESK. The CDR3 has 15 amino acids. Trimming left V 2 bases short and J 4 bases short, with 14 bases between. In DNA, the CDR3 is TGTGCCAGCAGCCAATACAGGGCTCTGGGCACTGAAGCTTTCTTT. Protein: CASSQYRALGTEAFF.

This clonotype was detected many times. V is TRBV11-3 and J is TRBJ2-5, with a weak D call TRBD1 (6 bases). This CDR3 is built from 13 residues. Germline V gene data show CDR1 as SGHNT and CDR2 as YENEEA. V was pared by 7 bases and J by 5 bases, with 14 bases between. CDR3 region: CASKGRGTETQYF. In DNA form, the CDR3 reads TGTGCCAGCAAAGGAAGGGGGACGGAGACCCAGTACTTC.

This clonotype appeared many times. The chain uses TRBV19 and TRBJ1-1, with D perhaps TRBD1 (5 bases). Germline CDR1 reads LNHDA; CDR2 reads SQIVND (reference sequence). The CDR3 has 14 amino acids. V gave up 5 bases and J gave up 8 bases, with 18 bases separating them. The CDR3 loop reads CASSGSGSQEEAFF. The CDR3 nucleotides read TGTGCCAGTAGTGGTTCGGGTTCACAGGAAGAAGCTTTCTTT.

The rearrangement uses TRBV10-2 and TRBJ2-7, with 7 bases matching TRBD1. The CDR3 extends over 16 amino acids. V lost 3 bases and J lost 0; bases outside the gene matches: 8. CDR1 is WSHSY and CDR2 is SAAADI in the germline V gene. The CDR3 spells CASSDRPTGSSYEQYF. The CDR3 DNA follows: TGCGCCAGCAGTGACCGCCCGACAGGGTCCTCCTACGAGCAGTACTTC.

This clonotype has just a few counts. In nucleotides, the CDR3 is TGTGCCAGCAGCTCCCTCGAAGTTGGTGGGAGCCGGTCTGGACTGTTTTTT. Translation: CASSSLEVGGSRSGLFF. The chain couples TRBV11-3 to TRBJ1-4; unclear D gene. Trimming cost V 4 bases and J 13 bases, with 28 bases left between them. The CDR3 has 17 amino acids. Germline V gene sequence: CDR1 SGHNT, CDR2 YENEEA.

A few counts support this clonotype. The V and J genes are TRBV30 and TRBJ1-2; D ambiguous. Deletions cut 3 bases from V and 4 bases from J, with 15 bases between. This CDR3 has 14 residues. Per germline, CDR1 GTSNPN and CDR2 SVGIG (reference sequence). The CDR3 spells CAWSPDSGSYGYTF. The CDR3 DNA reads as TGTGCCTGGAGCCCGGATTCGGGGTCCTATGGCTACACCTTC.

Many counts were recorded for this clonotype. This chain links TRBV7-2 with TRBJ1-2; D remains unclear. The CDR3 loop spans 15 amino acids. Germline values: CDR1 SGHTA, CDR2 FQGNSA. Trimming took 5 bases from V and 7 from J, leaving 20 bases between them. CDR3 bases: TGTGCCAGCAGCAAATCTACCGGGAACTCAGGTGGCTACACCTTC. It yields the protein CASSKSTGNSGGYTF.

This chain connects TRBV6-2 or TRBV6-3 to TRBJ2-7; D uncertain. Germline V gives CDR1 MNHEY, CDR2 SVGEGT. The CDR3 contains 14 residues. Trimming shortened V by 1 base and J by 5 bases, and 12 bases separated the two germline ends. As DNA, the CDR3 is TGTGCCAGCAGTTACTTGTCTCAGGACGACGAGCAGTACTTC. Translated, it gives CASSYLSQDDEQYF.

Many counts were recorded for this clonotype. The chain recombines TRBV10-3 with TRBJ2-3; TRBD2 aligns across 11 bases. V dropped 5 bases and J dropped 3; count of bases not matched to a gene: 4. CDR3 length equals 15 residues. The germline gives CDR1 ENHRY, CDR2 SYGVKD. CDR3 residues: CAISRVAGGTDTQYF. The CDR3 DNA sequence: TGTGCCATCAGTCGTGTAGCGGGAGGGACAGATACGCAGTATTTT.

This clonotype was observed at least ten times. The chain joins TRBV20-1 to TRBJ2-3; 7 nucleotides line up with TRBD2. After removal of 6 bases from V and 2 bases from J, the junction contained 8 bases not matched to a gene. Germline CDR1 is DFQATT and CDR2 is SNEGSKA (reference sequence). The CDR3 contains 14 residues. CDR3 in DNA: TGCAGTGCCCCAGCGGGATCTATCACAGATACGCAGTATTTT. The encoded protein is CSAPAGSITDTQYF.

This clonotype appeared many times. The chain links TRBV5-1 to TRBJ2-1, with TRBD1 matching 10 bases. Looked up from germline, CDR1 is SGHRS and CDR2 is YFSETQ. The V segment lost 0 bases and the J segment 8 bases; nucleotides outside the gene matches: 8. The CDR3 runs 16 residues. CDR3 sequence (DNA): TGCGCCAGCAGCTTGGAGGGACAGGGGCCATTCGATGAGCAGTTCTTC. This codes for CASSLEGQGPFDEQFF.

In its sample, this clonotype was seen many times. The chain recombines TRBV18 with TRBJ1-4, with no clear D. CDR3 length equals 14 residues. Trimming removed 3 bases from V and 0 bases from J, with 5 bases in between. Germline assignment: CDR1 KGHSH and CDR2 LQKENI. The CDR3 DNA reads TGTGCCAGCTCACCTGAGACAACTAATGAAAAACTGTTTTTT. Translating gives CASSPETTNEKLFF.